One T cell receptor beta chain is described in this entry. This clone's antigen is unknown. Base qualities are missing; no much larger clone stands one base away. This sample is drawn from a study of control samples from healthy donors and cancer patients (dated by TCRdb to the early 2020s). The library was built by means of the immunoSEQ multiplex PCR assay. TCRdb carries this immuneACCESS record with in-frame sequences only. Its versions omit some clonotypes, under half of them owing to an unresolved V gene in the studies checked, with the rest unexplained. The sample data list more than 100,000 clones, and 88% of these were observed just once. Together, the top ten hold about 3.2% of the sample. The receptor's source is a man between 40 and 49 years old in good health. Source material: blood.

The bases read TGTGCCAGCAGCTTGGGGCCGACAGGCCAAGAGACCCAGTACTTC. Translated, it reads CASSLGPTGQETQYF. The chain was built from TRBV5-4 and TRBJ2-5; a weak D assignment points to TRBD1 (6 bases agree). The germline V gene (reference sequence) gives CDR1 as SGHNT and CDR2 as YYREEE. V loses 0 bases of germline sequence and J loses 1 base, and the interval between the two ends is 10 bases. Including cysteine and phenylalanine, the CDR3 has 15 amino acids. The retained sequence is limited to the CDR3, 45 bases, with the frame set at the first base.